These T cell receptor beta chains were read from a single sample in a study of neurological immune-mediated disorders. Each CDR3 protein gets one entry after TCRdb re-called the 5' RACE reads with MiXCR. The sample yields tens of thousands of distinct CDR3 sequences, 24% seen once. The specimen was PBMCs. Source of these receptors: a man in his sixties with HTLV-1-associated myelopathy (HAM/TSP). Each CDR3 is given with its conserved first and last residue. The order of the fields is J gene, V gene, D gene, clone size, CDR3 DNA, CDR3 protein. D genes are given only for firm matches. Part of the rows lack a size; the others show once, few, many or a class for expanded clones.

TRBJ2-3 | TRBV4-2 | NA | NA | TGTGCCAGCAGCCTAGGGCAGGCGGGATTCACAGATACGCAGTATTTT | CASSLGQAGFTDTQYF
TRBJ2-1 | TRBV3-1 | NA | many | TGTGCCAGCAGCCCAGATGTGGGGCTCCGCAATGAGCAGTTCTTC | CASSPDVGLRNEQFF
TRBJ1-4 | TRBV4-1 | NA | NA | TGCGCCAGCGGGGCTAATGAAAAACTGTTTTTT | CASGANEKLFF
TRBJ2-2 | TRBV27 | NA | few | TGTGCCAGCAGTTTAAGCCGGACCGGGGAGCTGTTTTTT | CASSLSRTGELFF
TRBJ2-7 | TRBV2 | TRBD2 | many | TGTGCCAGCAGTGATCAACTAGCGGGAGGACCCTACGAGCAGTACTTC | CASSDQLAGGPYEQYF
TRBJ2-1 | TRBV5-5 | TRBD1 | many | TGTGCCAGCAGCCGGGGAACAGGGGTTTACAATGAGCAGTTCTTC | CASSRGTGVYNEQFF
TRBJ2-7 | TRBV4-1 | NA | once | TGCGCCAGCAGCCAACGCGCCGATCCCTCCTACGAGCAGTACTTC | CASSQRADPSYEQYF
TRBJ2-7 | TRBV12-3/TRBV12-4 | TRBD2 | NA | TGTGCCAGCAATAGGAGCGGGAGACGCTACGAGCAGTACTTC | CASNRSGRRYEQYF
TRBJ1-4 | TRBV5-1 | NA | many | TGCGCCAGCCGCCCTTCAGGGGCAGGGGAAAAACTGTTTTTT | CASRPSGAGEKLFF
TRBJ2-3 | TRBV29-1 | NA | many | TGCAGCACACGCACAGATACGCAGTATTTT | CSTRTDTQYF
TRBJ2-3 | TRBV7-9 | NA | many | TGTGCCAGCAGCCGGACCACAGATACGCAGTATTTT | CASSRTTDTQYF
TRBJ1-1 | TRBV20-1 | TRBD1 | NA | TGCAGTGCTAGAGCAGGGGGCGCCGGTCGTTTCACTGAAGCTTTCTTT | CSARAGGAGRFTEAFF
TRBJ2-7 | TRBV5-1 | TRBD1 | many | TGCGCCAGCACCCCTGGAGGGACAGGGGTTGACGAGCAGTACTTC | CASTPGGTGVDEQYF
TRBJ1-4 | TRBV12-3/TRBV12-4 | TRBD1 | few | TGTGCCAGCAGTTTCGGACAGGGGATAAGGAAACTGTTTTTT | CASSFGQGIRKLFF
TRBJ1-1 | TRBV20-1 | NA | NA | TGCAGTGCTAAGGACATTCCCACTGAAGCTTTCTTT | CSAKDIPTEAFF
TRBJ2-1 | TRBV7-9 | NA | many | TGTGCCAGCATAAGGTCACTGGGCCGGACCAATGAGCAGTTCTTC | CASIRSLGRTNEQFF
TRBJ2-3 | TRBV5-1 | TRBD2 | many | TGCGCCAGCAGCCTGCTCGGAGGGGAGGGTTTAGATACGCAGTATTTT | CASSLLGGEGLDTQYF
TRBJ1-2 | TRBV4-1 | TRBD1 | many | TGCGCCAGCAGCCAAGAGACAGGGGACACCAACTATGGCTACACCTTC | CASSQETGDTNYGYTF
TRBJ2-3 | TRBV5-1 | TRBD2 | many | TGCGCCAGCAGCTCCCAACCTGGGACTAGCGGGTCACTAGGTACGCAGTATTTT | CASSSQPGTSGSLGTQYF
TRBJ2-7 | TRBV12-3/TRBV12-4 | NA | NA | TGTGCCAGCAGTCCAGGAAGGGCGGTGCAGTACTTC | CASSPGRAVQYF
TRBJ2-5 | TRBV20-1 | TRBD2 | many | TGCAGTGCTCTTCCTGCAGGGACTAGCGGGAGAAAGACCCAGTACTTC | CSALPAGTSGRKTQYF
TRBJ2-1 | TRBV28 | TRBD2 | many | TGTGCCAGCAGTTTAACCGGACTAGCGCTTGGGGGTGAGCAGTTCTTC | CASSLTGLALGGEQFF
TRBJ2-2 | TRBV4-1 | NA | NA | TGCGCCAGCAGCCAGGGACTCCTTCGGACCGGGGAGCTGTTTTTT | CASSQGLLRTGELFF
TRBJ1-2 | TRBV5-5 | NA | many | TGTGCCAGCAGCTTGATTGTGGGACCCAACTATGGCTACACCTTC | CASSLIVGPNYGYTF
TRBJ2-5 | TRBV20-1 | NA | many | TGCAGTGCTAGATACGGGGAGACCCAGTACTTC | CSARYGETQYF
TRBJ1-1 | TRBV28 | NA | NA | TGTGCCAGCAGTTTTCAGTTCCAGGGGACGAACACTGAAGCTTTCTTT | CASSFQFQGTNTEAFF
TRBJ2-7 | TRBV20-1 | TRBD1 | many | TGCAGTGTCCCGGGACAGGGTATGTACGAGCAGTACTTC | CSVPGQGMYEQYF
TRBJ2-1 | TRBV20-1 | TRBD2 | many | TGCAGTGCTAGTCTGCGGGAGGGCCCTTCCTACAATGAGCAGTTCTTC | CSASLREGPSYNEQFF
TRBJ2-2 | TRBV15 | NA | many | TGTGCCACCAGCAGAGACGGGGACGGGGAGCTGTTTTTT | CATSRDGDGELFF
TRBJ1-5 | TRBV28 | NA | many | TGTGCCAGCAAGGCAGGGGGCAATCAGCCCCAGCATTTT | CASKAGGNQPQHF
TRBJ2-1 | TRBV11-3 | NA | many | TGTGCCAGCAGCTTAGTCGGTCACAATGAGCAGTTCTTC | CASSLVGHNEQFF
TRBJ2-7 | TRBV28 | NA | many | TGTGCCAGCAGCCTGGGTTTTAACGAGCAGTACTTC | CASSLGFNEQYF
TRBJ2-1 | TRBV7-3 | NA | many | TGTGCCAGCAGCCTGGGGGAGGCTTCCTACAATGAGCAGTTCTTC | CASSLGEASYNEQFF
TRBJ1-2 | TRBV5-1 | TRBD1 | many | TGCGCCAGCAGTCCGTCAGCCGGGACAGCTTATGGCTACACCTTC | CASSPSAGTAYGYTF
TRBJ2-7 | TRBV3-1 | NA | many | TGTGCCAGCAGCCCGGCGGGGCCCCCCTCCTACGAGCAGTACTTC | CASSPAGPPSYEQYF
TRBJ2-1 | TRBV24-1 | NA | many | TGTGCCACCAGTGCCCCCGGCGGGGCAGACAATGAGCAGTTCTTC | CATSAPGGADNEQFF
TRBJ2-1 | TRBV20-1 | NA | many | TGCAGTGCTTACCGCAATGAGCAGTTCTTC | CSAYRNEQFF
TRBJ1-1 | TRBV3-1 | NA | many | TGTGCCAGCAGCCAGGATCCCGGACCCACTGAAGCTTTCTTT | CASSQDPGPTEAFF
TRBJ2-4 | TRBV24-1 | NA | NA | TGTGCCACCAGTGGGGGAGCCAAAAACATTCAGTACTTC | CATSGGAKNIQYF
TRBJ1-5 | TRBV19 | NA | NA | TGTGCCAGTAAGGGAAGCAATCAGCCCCAGCATTTT | CASKGSNQPQHF
TRBJ2-1 | TRBV7-9 | TRBD1 | many | TGTGCCAGCAGTTTAACAGGGGGTTCCTACAATGAGCAGTTCTTC | CASSLTGGSYNEQFF
TRBJ2-3 | TRBV20-1 | TRBD2 | many | TGCAGTGCTAGAGTTAGCGGGAGGGAGGAAGATACGCAGTATTTT | CSARVSGREEDTQYF
TRBJ2-2 | TRBV29-1 | NA | few | TGCAGCGTTGAGAGCTCCCTCACCGGGGAGCTGTTTTTT | CSVESSLTGELFF
TRBJ2-5 | TRBV9 | NA | many | TGTGCCAGCAGCGTAGCCCCTCACGGAGAGACCCAGTACTTC | CASSVAPHGETQYF
TRBJ2-5 | TRBV6-2/TRBV6-3 | NA | many | TGTGCCAGCAGGAGGGAGAAGGCCAGCGAGACCCAGTACTTC | CASRREKASETQYF
TRBJ1-5 | TRBV5-1 | TRBD1 | many | TGCGCCAGCAGCTTGGGACAGGGAGGTGCGCCCCAGCATTTT | CASSLGQGGAPQHF
TRBJ2-3 | TRBV27 | TRBD1 | many | TGTGCCAGCAGTTTATCACCCGAGACAGGGATGGGAGATACGCAGTATTTT | CASSLSPETGMGDTQYF